This TCR beta chain stems from a study of CD8 T cells in Susac syndrome. Points from the study as a whole: The study admitted that it had a relatively small number of individuals in its TCR sequencing and HLA analysis.

Trimming left V 11 bases short and J 0 bases short, with 13 bases between. Germline V gene sequence: CDR1 SNHLY, CDR2 FYNNEI. The CDR3 is 13 amino acids. This clonotype was detected only once. Its antigen is unknown. Reverse transcription of roughly 0.5 to 1 ug RNA used random hexamers. Across 54 Vbeta and 13 Jbeta, immunoSEQ multiplex PCR amplified TCR beta CDR3. TCRdb re-derived calls from the immunoSEQ multiplex PCR reads in MiXCR, one entry per CDR3 protein. This sample has roughly 200,000 distinct CDR3 sequences; about 94% occur once, and the top ten carry more than 0.09%. The patients who served as multiple sclerosis controls were treatment-naive and had stable or active relapsing-remitting disease that fulfilled the revised McDonald criteria. It was negative isolation that provided the CD8+ and CD4+ T cells, whereas TEMRA cells were enriched by FACS.

Sequencing was carried out using CD4+ T cells from PBMCs. This sequence joins TRBV2 and TRBJ1-2; D call uncertain. The source of this sequence is a human donor with multiple sclerosis. The CDR3 reads CASSTDSNYGYTF. CDR3 coding DNA: TGTGCCTCCTCGACCGATTCTAACTATGGCTACACCTTC.